This is a list of T cell receptor beta chains from one sample in a study of cytomegalovirus exposure and HLA in healthy donors. Using immunoSEQ multiplex PCR, the repertoire was profiled, and TCRdb retains in-frame clones only, with some absent. The data contain tens of thousands of clones, roughly 78% of them singletons. Specimen: PBMCs. These receptors were obtained from a man between 40 and 49 years old in good health and CMV-seronegative. Each CDR3 is given with its conserved first and last residue.

cdr3_length j_call v_call cdr3_aa
14 TRBJ1-1 TRBV5-4 CASSSGQGYTEAFF
13 TRBJ1-1 TRBV5-1 CASSIEGGTEAFF
15 TRBJ2-7 TRBV29-1 CSVRSTGTGDYEQYF
14 - TRBV5-8 CASSPGLTGYEQYF
15 TRBJ1-1 TRBV7-3 CASSLFSVGNTEAFF
13 TRBJ1-5 TRBV29-1 CSAASGLNQPQHF
11 TRBJ2-7 TRBV7-9 CASSLLSEQYF
13 TRBJ2-2 TRBV5-1 CATRGGNTGELFF
15 TRBJ2-1 TRBV27 CASSDAGGAYNEQFF
14 TRBJ1-2 TRBV27 CASRGRGRFDGYTF
16 TRBJ2-3 TRBV5-1 CASSLAAGGRTDTQYF
14 TRBJ1-6 TRBV5-8 CASSPGQANSPLHF
14 TRBJ1-4 TRBV5-8 CASSLEFQRGKLFF
17 TRBJ1-2 TRBV4-2 CASSQELSGTGRNGYTF
14 TRBJ1-2 TRBV5-1 CATGTGGADYGYTF
20 TRBJ2-1 TRBV9 CASSVTTRSGTSGRYNEQFF
16 TRBJ2-2 TRBV7-9 CSSSRRLAARTGELFF
13 TRBJ1-1 TRBV10-3 CAISVPGGTEAFF
16 TRBJ2-3 TRBV11-3 CASSLGQGTYTDTQYF
15 TRBJ2-4 TRBV4-1 CASSLPGQAKNIQYF
13 TRBJ1-4 TRBV7-9 CASSLGGGEKLFF
11 - TRBV7-9 CASSLSYEQYF
14 TRBJ2-7 TRBV4-1 CASSRSSPGYEQYF
14 TRBJ1-1 TRBV2 CASRRERESSEAFF
12 - TRBV5-6 CASSLSYYEQYF
14 TRBJ1-1 TRBV11-2 CASSLRLTYTEAFF
13 TRBJ2-1 TRBV4-2 CASSSRTSLEQFF
15 TRBJ2-1 TRBV5-1 CASSFNGRPYNEQFF
14 TRBJ2-1 TRBV5-8 CASSLWDRVDEQFF
14 TRBJ2-2 TRBV6-5 CASSQVGGTGELFF
14 TRBJ1-2 TRBV5-5 CASNPRWTNYGYTF
14 TRBJ2-7 TRBV27 CASSLGQSPYEQYF
16 TRBJ2-1 TRBV5-1 CASSAGLAGGYNEQFF
14 TRBJ2-7 TRBV29-1 CSVIRDRSSYEQYF
13 TRBJ2-1 TRBV5-1 CASSGGTHNEQFF
16 TRBJ1-1 TRBV5-1 CASSPPGTGVFTEAFF
16 TRBJ2-4 TRBV9 CASSARQGAAKNIQYF
14 TRBJ2-2 TRBV10-1 CASSENSLTGELFF
13 TRBJ2-7 TRBV11-2 CASLASGRDEQYF
15 TRBJ1-2 TRBV5-4 CASSPVSATLAGYTF
14 TRBJ2-1 TRBV2 CASSERQLNNEQFF
15 TRBJ2-1 TRBV28 CASSLGLAGYNEQFF
16 TRBJ2-1 TRBV7-7 CASSLLAGGPGDEQFF
14 TRBJ2-3 TRBV11-2 CASSLGVSTDTQYF
15 TRBJ2-2 TRBV5-6 CASSPGRRNTGELFF
17 TRBJ2-1 TRBV9 CASSTPRPGNSYNEQFF
13 TRBJ1-2 TRBV6-5 CASSYEGNGGYTF
13 TRBJ1-2 TRBV5-1 CASRPGTAYGYTF
13 TRBJ1-2 TRBV28 CASSLHSNYGYTF
15 TRBJ2-1 TRBV18 CASSPQLAGRDEQFF
15 TRBJ1-1 TRBV4-2 CASSQEQGLNTEAFF
16 TRBJ2-3 TRBV7-9 CASSLGASGSTDTQYF
15 TRBJ1-2 TRBV7-2 CASSLARSRNYGYTF
13 TRBJ2-5 TRBV11-2 CASSFPGLETQYF
14 TRBJ1-3 TRBV7-9 CASSPSGAGNTIYF